The 8 T cell receptor beta chains given below trace back to one sample, sequenced in a study of beta chain features in type 1 diabetes. Sequencing targeted expressed TCRB transcripts, as all isolated RNA had been reverse transcribed. Sequencing was performed with immunoSEQ multiplex PCR; in TCRdb, only in-frame clones are kept and a portion is missing. The profile covers a few hundred thousand clones, with 10% to 15% appearing a single time and 0.01% taken by the ten largest. Study conclusions and caveats: In all four CD4+ subsets, TCRB CDR3 length was significantly, moderately reduced in type 1 diabetes.

Which antigens these TCRs recognize remains unknown. The sequenced material came from naive CD4+ T cells from blood. The receptor source for this set is a woman under 30 with type 1 diabetes.

This chain uses TRBV7-9 with TRBJ2-7; D not certain. The CDR3 is made up of 13 amino acids. The germline gives CDR1 SEHNR, CDR2 FQNEAQ (reference sequence). V was clipped by 2 bases and J by 2 bases, with 7 bases between them. The CDR3 protein is CASSLRETYEQYF. The CDR3 DNA is TGTGCCAGCAGCTTAAGAGAAACCTACGAGCAGTACTTC.

This chain uses TRBV5-6 with TRBJ2-1, with a weak D call TRBD1 (5 bases). Trimming pared 2 bases from V and 9 bases from J, leaving 12 bases between. This CDR3 has 13 amino acids. Germline-derived CDR1 and CDR2 are SGHDT and YYEEEE. The CDR3 spells CASSFPGPGEQFF. The CDR3 DNA sequence: TGTGCCAGCAGCTTTCCAGGGCCGGGTGAGCAGTTCTTC. The variable domain in full, with the rest retrieved from reference TRBV5-6 and TRBJ2-1, is DAGVTQSPTHLIKTRGQQVTLRCSPKSGHDTVSWYQQALGQGPQFIFQYYEEEERQRGNFPDRFSGHQFPNYSSELNVNALLLGDSALYLCASSFPGPGEQFFGPGTRLTVL.

The V gene is TRBV28, the J gene TRBJ2-3; no clear D. V was pared by 3 bases and J by 4 bases, with 8 bases between. There are 13 residues in the CDR3. Germline V gene sequence: CDR1 MDHEN, CDR2 SYDVKM. CDR3 DNA sequence: TGTGCCAGCAGTTTCTGGAGTCCAGATACGCAGTATTTT. This translates into CASSFWSPDTQYF.

This clone was found a few times. Other DNA variants within this sample encode the same CDR3. The gene calls are TRBV5-4 and TRBJ2-7; no clear D. The CDR3 spans 13 residues. Trimming removed 0 bases at V and 0 bases at J, with 4 bases between. CDR1 is SGHNT and CDR2 is YYREEE in the germline V gene (reference sequence). CDR3 in DNA: TGTGCCAGCAGCTTGGCGGGCTCCTACGAGCAGTACTTC. It yields the protein CASSLAGSYEQYF.

V and J are TRBV4-1 and TRBJ2-3, with 7 bases fitting TRBD2. Germline V lookup: CDR1 MGHRA, CDR2 YSYEKL. The CDR3 extends over 17 amino acids. Trimming cost V 0 bases and J 4 bases; bases outside gene matches: 10. This chain's CDR3 is CASSQEETGGGADTQYF. The CDR3 nucleotides read TGCGCCAGCAGCCAAGAGGAAACGGGAGGAGGCGCAGATACGCAGTATTTT.

This clone was detected only a few times. V is TRBV27 and J is TRBJ2-7; TRBD1 might be the D (5 bases). The CDR3 has 14 residues. V was shortened by 1 base and J by 3 bases, with 10 bases between the two germline ends. Germline-derived CDR1 and CDR2 are MNHEY and SMNVEV (reference sequence). The CDR3 loop is CASSLLGQRYEQYF. CDR3 coding DNA: TGTGCCAGCAGTTTATTGGGGCAACGCTACGAGCAGTACTTC.

The table lists this clone with a few counts. V is TRBV25-1 and J is TRBJ1-6; 8 nucleotides align to TRBD1. CDR3 length equals 13 residues. Germline loops: CDR1 MGHDK, CDR2 SYGVNS. J gave up 9 bases and V 5 bases, and 3 bases lay outside the gene matches. The CDR3 region has the DNA TGTGCCAGCAGTCAGGGGGCGGCTTCACCCCTCCACTTT. This encodes CASSQGAASPLHF. The whole variable domain, remainder taken from reference TRBV25-1 and TRBJ1-6, is EADIYQTPRYLVIGTGKKITLECSQTMGHDKMYWYQQDPGMELHLIHYSYGVNSTEKGDLSSESTVSRIRTEHFPLTLESARPSHTSQYLCASSQGAASPLHFGNGTRLTVT.

The gene calls are TRBV7-2 and TRBJ2-3, with 9 bases lining up with TRBD2. Germline CDR1 is SGHTA and CDR2 is FQGNSA. After removal of 4 bases from V and 3 bases from J, the junction contained 8 bases not matched to a gene. CDR3 size: 16 residues. The CDR3 coding sequence is TGTGCCAGCAGCTCGCGGGGGGGCATGGGGACAGATACGCAGTATTTT. It is translated as CASSSRGGMGTDTQYF.